This TCR beta chain was recovered during a study of PD-1 blockade in classical Hodgkin lymphoma. There was relapse after autologous stem cell transplantation in every patient, and there was variation in brentuximab vedotin exposure. Study results and limitations: Complete responders entered with baseline diversity on par with newly diagnosed patients, the results showed. Patients who initiated nivolumab within 1 year of ASCT were excluded. Sources of repertoire differences remain undefined, possibly disease activity or prior therapy.

With regard to this clone: Antigen: not known.

The data were produced by immunoSEQ multiplex PCR, yet TCRdb's version contains in-frame clones alone and is incomplete. Here the sample spans some 100,000 clones, roughly 92% being singletons. From germline, CDR1 is KGHSH and CDR2 LQKENI. The junction had 3 bases not matched to a gene; V was cut back by 2 bases and J by 5 bases. The CDR3 contains 15 residues. The chain employs TRBV18 and TRBJ2-1; 10 bases agree with TRBD2. The receptor was derived from a human donor with classical Hodgkin lymphoma. The sample in question was peripheral blood mononuclear cells (PBMCs), obtained at baseline. In DNA, the CDR3 is TGTGCCAGCTCACCAACTAGCGGGATCCACAATGAGCAGTTCTTC. This encodes CASSPTSGIHNEQFF. Full variable domain (rest looked up from reference TRBV18 and TRBJ2-1): NAGVMQNPRHLVRRRGQEARLRCSPMKGHSHVYWYRQLPEEGLKFMVYLQKENIIDESGMPKERFSAEFPKEGPSILRIQQVVRGDSAAYFCASSPTSGIHNEQFFGPGTRLTVL.